This record concerns one TCR beta chain sequence. The data stem from a study of prognosis after radiotherapy for stage I lung cancer. Study summary: The patients, all with stage I non-small cell lung cancer, were enrolled between early 2018 and early 2019. SBRT was given in 3 to 5 fractions at a biologically effective dose of at least 100 Gy as radiotherapy. A handful of patients developed distant metastases (median about seven months) after radiotherapy; about 15 showed no significant progression.

TCR beta CDR3 was amplified from genomic DNA by two-round multiplex PCR. Primers specific to each TRBV and TRBJ gene drove first-round PCR. TCRdb ran MiXCR on the multiplex PCR reads and lists one entry per CDR3 protein. The table lists about 31,000 distinct CDR3 sequences, around 30% of them singletons. Germline trimming cut 7 bases from V and 4 bases from J; bases unmatched to any gene: 10. Germline CDR1 MNHNS, CDR2 SASEGT. This CDR3 is 14 amino acids long. The specimen comprised PBMCs, sampled before or after stereotactic body radiation therapy (not recorded which). The V call is TRBV6-1, the J call TRBJ2-7; 7 positions match TRBD1. This sequence originates from a donor over 45 with non-small cell lung cancer. The CDR3 DNA sequence: TGTGCCAGCAACAGGGACAGTGGAGTATACGAGCAGTACTTC. Translation gives CASNRDSGVYEQYF.